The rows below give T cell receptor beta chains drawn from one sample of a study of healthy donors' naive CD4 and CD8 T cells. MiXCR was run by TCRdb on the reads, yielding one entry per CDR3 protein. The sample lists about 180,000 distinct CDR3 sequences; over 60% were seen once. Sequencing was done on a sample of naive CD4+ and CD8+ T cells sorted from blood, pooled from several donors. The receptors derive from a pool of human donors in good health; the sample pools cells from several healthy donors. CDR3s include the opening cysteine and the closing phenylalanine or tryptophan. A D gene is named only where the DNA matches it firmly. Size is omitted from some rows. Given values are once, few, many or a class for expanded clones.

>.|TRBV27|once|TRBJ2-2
CASSFIGVGTGELFF
TGTGCCAGCAGTTTTATTGGGGTGGGGACCGGGGAGCTGTTTTTT
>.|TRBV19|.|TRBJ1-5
CASSMAGAQPQHF
TGTGCCAGTAGTATGGCGGGGGCTCAGCCCCAGCATTTT
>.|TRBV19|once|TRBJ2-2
CASSIPAEPTGELFF
TGTGCCAGTAGTATCCCAGCGGAACCCACCGGGGAGCTGTTTTTT
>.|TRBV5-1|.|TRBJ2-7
CASSLDTVLTAPYEQYF
TGCGCCAGCAGCTTGGACACCGTCCTGACGGCCCCCTACGAGCAGTACTTC
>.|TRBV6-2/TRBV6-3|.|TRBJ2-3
CASSYLIQGPTDTQYF
TGTGCCAGCAGTTATCTGATCCAGGGGCCCACAGATACGCAGTATTTT
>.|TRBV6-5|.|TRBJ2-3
CASSYSGTDTQYF
TGTGCCAGCAGTTACTCAGGCACAGATACGCAGTATTTT
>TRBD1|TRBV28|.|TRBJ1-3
CASSWDRDIGNTIYF
TGTGCCAGCAGTTGGGACAGGGACATTGGAAACACCATATATTTT
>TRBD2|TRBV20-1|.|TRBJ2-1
CSARIAGVRNEQFF
TGCAGTGCTAGAATAGCGGGAGTACGGAATGAGCAGTTCTTC
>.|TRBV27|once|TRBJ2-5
CASSLGGTEETQYF
TGTGCCAGCAGTTTGGGCGGGACGGAGGAGACCCAGTACTTC
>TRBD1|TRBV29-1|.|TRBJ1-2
CSVRGQGEYGYTF
TGCAGCGTGCGTGGACAGGGGGAATATGGCTACACCTTC
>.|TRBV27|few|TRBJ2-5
CASSRLGETQYF
TGTGCCAGCAGCCGACTTGGGGAGACCCAGTACTTC
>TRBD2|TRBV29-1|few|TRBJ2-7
CSVEGLAGSYEQYF
TGCAGCGTTGAAGGACTAGCGGGGTCCTACGAGCAGTACTTC
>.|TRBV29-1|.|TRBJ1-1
CSVDPDMTEAFF
TGCAGCGTTGATCCCGACATGACTGAAGCTTTCTTT
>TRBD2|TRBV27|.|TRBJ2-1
CASRLGLAGAGGSYNEQFF
TGTGCCAGCAGATTGGGACTAGCGGGAGCTGGTGGCTCCTACAATGAGCAGTTCTTC
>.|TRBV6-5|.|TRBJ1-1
CASSYSSGSGTEAFF
TGTGCCAGCAGTTACTCGTCCGGGTCGGGAACTGAAGCTTTCTTT
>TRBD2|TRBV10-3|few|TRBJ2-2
CAITASGGGELFF
TGTGCCATCACGGCTAGCGGAGGCGGGGAGCTGTTTTTT
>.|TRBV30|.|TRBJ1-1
CAWSMTRRRTEAFF
TGTGCCTGGAGTATGACCAGGAGAAGGACTGAAGCTTTCTTT
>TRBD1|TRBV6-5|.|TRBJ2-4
CASSFDRGVNIQYF
TGTGCCAGCAGCTTCGACAGGGGAGTGAACATTCAGTACTTC
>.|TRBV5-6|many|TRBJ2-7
CASSFWTSTYEQYF
TGTGCCAGCAGCTTTTGGACTTCCACCTACGAGCAGTACTTC
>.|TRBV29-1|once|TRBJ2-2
CSVGLGHTNTGELFF
TGCAGCGTTGGCCTGGGGCACACGAACACCGGGGAGCTGTTTTTT
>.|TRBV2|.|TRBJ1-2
CASSRSPGSFGYTF
TGTGCCAGCAGCCGCTCGCCAGGGTCATTTGGCTACACCTTC
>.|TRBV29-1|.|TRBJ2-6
CSVTVSGANVLTF
TGCAGCGTGACAGTCTCTGGGGCCAACGTCCTGACTTTC
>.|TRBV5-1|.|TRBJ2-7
CASSWDTYEQYF
TGCGCCAGCAGCTGGGACACGTACGAGCAGTACTTC
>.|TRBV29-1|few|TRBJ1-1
CSVEAAQGALPEAFF
TGCAGCGTTGAAGCAGCCCAGGGAGCCCTCCCTGAAGCTTTCTTT
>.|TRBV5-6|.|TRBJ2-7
CASSLQGWQNEQYF
TGTGCCAGCAGCTTACAGGGATGGCAGAACGAGCAGTACTTC
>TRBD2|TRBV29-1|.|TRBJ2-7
CSVRGGRAYEQYF
TGCAGCGTCAGAGGCGGGAGGGCCTACGAGCAGTACTTC
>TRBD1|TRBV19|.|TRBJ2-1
CASRGRGPNNEQFF
TGTGCCAGTAGAGGCAGGGGGCCGAATAATGAGCAGTTCTTC
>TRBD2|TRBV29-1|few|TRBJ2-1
CSVEGSGIPQTYNEQFF
TGCAGCGTTGAGGGTAGCGGGATTCCCCAAACCTACAATGAGCAGTTCTTC
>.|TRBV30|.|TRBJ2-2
CAWSGTGELFF
TGTGCCTGGAGTGGGACCGGGGAGCTGTTTTTT
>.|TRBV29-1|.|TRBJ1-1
CSVTDGYTEAFF
TGCAGCGTAACGGACGGCTACACTGAAGCTTTCTTT
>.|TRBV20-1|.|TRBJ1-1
CSARENPGYGAEAFF
TGCAGTGCTAGGGAGAATCCGGGGTACGGAGCTGAAGCTTTCTTT
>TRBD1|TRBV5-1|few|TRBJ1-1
CASRSGGEGTEAFF
TGCGCCAGCAGGTCAGGGGGCGAAGGCACTGAAGCTTTCTTT
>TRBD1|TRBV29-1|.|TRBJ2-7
CSVRAPRGTGFNYEQYF
TGCAGCGTTCGGGCTCCTCGCGGGACAGGGTTTAACTACGAGCAGTACTTC
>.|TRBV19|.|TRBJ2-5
CASSRPDGKETQYF
TGTGCCAGTAGTCGCCCCGACGGGAAGGAGACCCAGTACTTC
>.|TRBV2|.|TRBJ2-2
CASTRGQGRDTGELFF
TGTGCCAGCACTCGGGGGCAGGGACGGGACACCGGGGAGCTGTTTTTT
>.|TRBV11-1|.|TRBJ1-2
CASSPGEVDYGYTF
TGTGCCAGCAGCCCAGGGGAGGTGGACTATGGCTACACCTTC